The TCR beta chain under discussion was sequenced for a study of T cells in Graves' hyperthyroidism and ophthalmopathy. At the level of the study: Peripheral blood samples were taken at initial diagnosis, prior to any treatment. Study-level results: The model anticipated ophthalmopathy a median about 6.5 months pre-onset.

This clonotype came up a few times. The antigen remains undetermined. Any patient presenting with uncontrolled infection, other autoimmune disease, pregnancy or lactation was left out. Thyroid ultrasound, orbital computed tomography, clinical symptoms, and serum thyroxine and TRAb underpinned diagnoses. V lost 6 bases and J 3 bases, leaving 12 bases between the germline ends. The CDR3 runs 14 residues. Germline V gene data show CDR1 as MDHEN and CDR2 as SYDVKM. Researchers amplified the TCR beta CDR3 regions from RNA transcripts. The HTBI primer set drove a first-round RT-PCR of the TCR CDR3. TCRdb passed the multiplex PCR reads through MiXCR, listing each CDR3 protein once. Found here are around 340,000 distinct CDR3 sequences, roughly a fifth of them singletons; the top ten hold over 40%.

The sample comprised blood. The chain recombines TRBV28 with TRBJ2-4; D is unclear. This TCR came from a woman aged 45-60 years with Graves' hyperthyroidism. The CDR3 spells CASSDTHNKNIQYF. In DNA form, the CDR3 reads TGTGCCAGCAGCGATACTCATAACAAAAACATTCAGTACTTC.